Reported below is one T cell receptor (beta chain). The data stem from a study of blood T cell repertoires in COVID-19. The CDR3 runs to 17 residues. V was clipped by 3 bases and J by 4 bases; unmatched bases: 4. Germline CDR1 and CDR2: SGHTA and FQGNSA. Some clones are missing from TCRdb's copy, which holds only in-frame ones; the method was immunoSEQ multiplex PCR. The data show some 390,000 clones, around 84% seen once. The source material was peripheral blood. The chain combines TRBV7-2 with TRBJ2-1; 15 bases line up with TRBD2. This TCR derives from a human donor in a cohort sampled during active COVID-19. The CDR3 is CASSFGLAGGNYNEQFF. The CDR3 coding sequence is TGTGCCAGCAGCTTTGGACTAGCGGGGGGGAATTACAATGAGCAGTTCTTC.